This TCR beta chain was sequenced for a study of blood T cell repertoires in COVID-19. Data came from immunoSEQ multiplex PCR; TCRdb stores just in-frame clones and leaves some out. This sample has 300,000 to 450,000 clones, with 70% to 85% found just once. The CDR3 is made up of 14 amino acids. Germline CDR1 and CDR2: SGHVS and FNYEAQ. V lost 4 bases and J lost 5; bases outside the gene matches: 7. This sequence joins TRBV7-6 and TRBJ2-5, with 7 bases matching TRBD2. The sequence derives from a human donor with acute or convalescent COVID-19. The donor label of this sample is uncertain. The source material was peripheral blood. CDR3 amino acids: CASSSWGGRETQYF. CDR3 bases: TGTGCCAGCAGCTCTTGGGGGGGTAGGGAGACCCAGTACTTC.